This T cell receptor (beta chain) was captured by sequencing in a study of T cells after yellow fever vaccination. TCRdb re-called the 5' RACE reads with MiXCR, one entry per CDR3 protein. The sample includes under 200,000 distinct CDR3 sequences, around 7% of them seen just once. Findings of the study overall: A large majority of primary-vaccination clones showed up again after the booster (under 98% CD4, around 90% CD8). Clonotypes shared by both compartments, CD4 and CD8, made up a small share.

Concerning this clonotype: The antigen is undetermined.

V was clipped by 2 bases and J by 4 bases; unmatched bases: 3. From germline, CDR1 is SGHDT and CDR2 YYEEEE. The CDR3 covers 14 residues. The chain employs TRBV5-6 and TRBJ2-3, with 8 bases identical to TRBD2. This TCR was recovered from a man between 18 and 29 years old who received the YFV17D yellow fever vaccine. This material consisted of CD4+ T cells sorted from PBMCs, taken more than 4 days after the first yellow fever vaccination. The CDR3 DNA follows: TGTGCCAGCAGCTTAGCGGGGGCGCCAGATACGCAGTATTTT. Protein product: CASSLAGAPDTQYF.